The 19 T cell receptor beta chains in this list originate from one sample, sequenced in a study of lymphopenia after photon versus proton radiotherapy. The protocol was immunoSEQ multiplex PCR, while the TCRdb copy is restricted to in-frame clones and leaves out a portion. This repertoire shows under 30,000 clones, roughly 87% found once; its top ten account for approximately 19%. This specimen was peripheral blood, taken from a patient treated with photon-based radiotherapy. Receptors were obtained from a man between 45 and 60 years old with gastric cancer.

The chain employs TRBV11-2 and TRBJ1-1; 7 positions agree with TRBD1. The germline V gene has CDR1 SGHAT and CDR2 FQNNGV. J lost 5 bases, V lost 8 bases, and 11 bases had no gene match. This CDR3 is 14 amino acids long. Written as DNA, the CDR3 is TGTGCCAGCGGCCCGGGGACAGTTGTGACTGAAGCTTTCTTT. As protein: CASGPGTVVTEAFF.

V gene TRBV7-3 combines with J gene TRBJ1-2; D uncertain. This CDR3 comprises 11 residues. V was clipped by 2 bases and J by 13 bases, with 11 bases between them. Germline CDR1 SGHTA, CDR2 FQGTGA. The CDR3 loop reads CASSLGIYRTF. As DNA, the CDR3 is TGTGCCAGCAGCTTAGGGATCTATCGCACCTTC.

This clone has just a few counts. This sequence joins TRBV7-2 and TRBJ1-2, with 10 bases that match TRBD1. CDR1 is SGHTA and CDR2 is FQGNSA in the germline V gene. V trimming: 5 bases; J trimming: 7 bases; junction bases outside the gene matches: 4. The CDR3 covers 13 residues. CDR3 loop: CASSRDRGVGYTF. CDR3 coding DNA: TGTGCCAGCAGCCGGGACAGGGGAGTTGGCTACACCTTC. The full variable domain, with the rest looked up from reference TRBV7-2 and TRBJ1-2, is GAGVSQSPSNKVTEKGKDVELRCDPISGHTALYWYRQSLGQGLEFLIYFQGNSAPDKSGLPSDRFSAERTGGSVSTLTIQRTQQEDSAVYLCASSRDRGVGYTFGSGTRLTVV.

By sample fraction, this clone is medium-sized. The genes are TRBV10-3 and TRBJ2-3; D possibly corresponds to TRBD2 (5 bases). This CDR3 comprises 14 residues. Trimming pared 3 bases from V and 0 bases from J, leaving 7 bases between. CDR1 ENHRY and CDR2 SYGVKD come from the germline V gene. The CDR3 sequence is CAISDRTSTDTQYF. For the CDR3, the DNA is TGTGCCATCAGTGACAGGACTAGCACAGATACGCAGTATTTT.

The V gene is TRBV6-6, the J gene TRBJ1-2; D uncertain. The CDR3 spans 14 residues. The germline V gene encodes CDR1 MNHNY and CDR2 SVGAGI (reference sequence). Trimming pared 2 bases from V and 2 bases from J, leaving 9 bases between. CDR3 sequence: CASSYLQENYGYTF. DNA for the CDR3: TGTGCCAGCAGTTACCTGCAAGAAAACTATGGCTACACCTTC.

This rearrangement joins TRBV7-3 to TRBJ2-5, with unresolved D. Germline V gene sequence: CDR1 SGHTA, CDR2 FQGTGA. The CDR3 loop spans 13 amino acids. Trimming cost V 5 bases and J 1 base, with 8 bases left between them. The CDR3, as DNA: TGTGCCAGCAGCCCCAGACCCCAAGAGACCCAGTACTTC. As protein: CASSPRPQETQYF.

The rearrangement uses TRBV9 and TRBJ2-7, with TRBD2 matching over 15 bases. V lost 4 bases, J lost 4 bases, and 15 bases stayed unmatched. The CDR3 has 19 amino acids. Per the germline V gene, CDR1 is SGDLS and CDR2 is YYNGEE. The CDR3 sequence is CASSFLGLAGGHKIYEQYV. CDR3 DNA sequence: TGTGCCAGCAGCTTTCTGGGACTAGCGGGGGGCCATAAGATATACGAGCAGTACGTC.

V usage is TRBV2 and J usage is TRBJ1-1; D call uncertain. CDR1 and CDR2 from the germline V gene are SNHLY and FYNNEI. With 4 bases removed from V and 1 base from J, the gap between germline ends came to 4 bases. The CDR3 is 12 residues long. CDR3 nucleotide sequence: TGTGCCAGCAGTGTTCCGAACACTGAAGCTTTCTTT. As protein: CASSVPNTEAFF.

V usage is TRBV6-5 and J usage is TRBJ2-1, with a possible D match to TRBD2 (6 bases). Germline lookup yields CDR1 MNHEY and CDR2 SVGAGI. The CDR3 is 14 amino acids. With 7 bases removed from V and 6 bases from J, the gap between germline ends came to 16 bases. The chain's CDR3 is CASTYGGSGNEQFF. Here the CDR3 DNA reads TGTGCCAGCACCTACGGGGGTTCCGGCAATGAGCAGTTCTTC.

In nucleotides, the CDR3 is TGTGCCAGCAGCTTCGAAGCATACAATGAGCAGTTCTTC. This sequence encodes CASSFEAYNEQFF. The rearrangement joins TRBV5-8 to TRBJ2-1; D remains ambiguous. The CDR3 length is 13 residues. V was clipped by 2 bases and J by 4 bases, with 7 bases between them. Germline CDR1 reads SGHTS; CDR2 reads YDEGEE.

The CDR3 coding sequence is TGTGCCAGCAGCGAGGATGCAGGTCCACCCTACGAGCAGTACTTC. Its protein product is CASSEDAGPPYEQYF. The gene calls are TRBV9 and TRBJ2-7; D gene uncertain. This CDR3 comprises 15 residues. V was clipped by 3 bases and J by 2 bases, with 15 bases between them. From germline, CDR1 is SGDLS and CDR2 YYNGEE.

This clone was observed once. The chain recombines TRBV6-1 with TRBJ1-1, with a possible D match to TRBD1 (5 bases). V was cut by 0 bases and J by 11 bases, with 16 bases left in between. Germline CDR1 is MNHNS and CDR2 is SASEGT. The CDR3 is made up of 14 amino acids. CDR3 in DNA: TGTGCCAGCAGTGAAGCGTCAGGGCTTAAGAGGGCTTTCTTT. Protein: CASSEASGLKRAFF.

The CDR3 DNA is TGTGCCAGCAGTGAGGGGACAGCCACTTACAATGAGCAGTTCTTC. This gives the protein CASSEGTATYNEQFF. This sequence joins TRBV25-1 and TRBJ2-1, with 7 bases identical to TRBD1. The V gene's germline CDR1 is MGHDK and CDR2 SYGVNS. V shed 3 bases and J 4 bases; nucleotides not matched to a gene: 6. This CDR3 spans 15 amino acids.

The CDR3 bases are TGTGCCAGCAGCGTAGCAGGGGCAGGGCTCATGAGCGGGGAGCTGTTTTTT. Protein: CASSVAGAGLMSGELFF. This sequence joins TRBV9 and TRBJ2-2; the D gene is possibly TRBD1 (6 bases). Germline CDR1 SGDLS, CDR2 YYNGEE. Trimming shortened V by 0 bases and J by 7 bases, and 19 bases separated the two germline ends. The CDR3 has 17 amino acids.

J is TRBJ2-3 and V is TRBV5-8; possibly TRBD1 for D (6 bases). Germline CDR1 reads SGHTS; CDR2 reads YDEGEE. CDR3 length equals 15 residues. The V end was cut by 4 bases, the J end by 4 bases, with 16 bases between. DNA of the CDR3: TGTGCCAGCAGCCCCAGTGGCAGGGGTTCAGATACGCAGTATTTT. Its protein product is CASSPSGRGSDTQYF.

The gene calls are TRBV4-3 and TRBJ1-4; the D gene is possibly TRBD1 (5 bases). The V end lost 0 bases, the J end lost 7 bases, and 12 bases lay between the germline ends. CDR3 length equals 15 residues. CDR1 is LGHNA, CDR2 YSLEER, per germline. CDR3 in DNA: TGCGCCAGCAGCCAAGAGTCAGGGTTCATTGAAAAACTGTTTTTT. As protein: CASSQESGFIEKLFF.

The rearrangement links TRBV30 to TRBJ1-1; D ambiguous. CDR3 length: 12 amino acids. V gave up 3 bases and J gave up 11 bases, with 16 bases separating them. Germline V gene lookup returns CDR1 GTSNPN and CDR2 SVGIG (reference sequence). This CDR3 is CAWRGLDRSAFF. CDR3 bases: TGTGCCTGGAGGGGGTTAGATAGGAGTGCTTTCTTT.

The genes are TRBV5-1 and TRBJ1-3; D is possibly TRBD1 (5 bases). Germline V gene lookup returns CDR1 SGHRS and CDR2 YFSETQ. The CDR3 sequence is 15 residues long. Trimming pared 4 bases from V and 4 bases from J, leaving 15 bases between. The chain's CDR3 is CASSPAGGYGNTIYF. In DNA form, the CDR3 reads TGCGCCAGCAGCCCGGCCGGGGGGTACGGAAACACCATATATTTT.

The chain combines TRBV9 with TRBJ1-1, with 7 bases aligning to TRBD1. Trimming cost V 4 bases and J 3 bases; bases outside gene matches: 9. The germline CDR1 and CDR2 sequences are SGDLS and YYNGEE. There are 15 residues in the CDR3. For the CDR3, the DNA is TGTGCCAGCAGCCCGAGGGGACAGTCCTACACTGAAGCTTTCTTT. This translates into CASSPRGQSYTEAFF. Variable domain in full (rest from reference TRBV9 and TRBJ1-1): DSGVTQTPKHLITATGQRVTLRCSPRSGDLSVYWYQQSLDQGLQFLIQYYNGEERAKGNILERFSAQQFPDLHSELNLSSLELGDSALYFCASSPRGQSYTEAFFGQGTRLTVV.